The 22 T cell receptor beta chains in this list originate from one sample, sequenced in a study of post-analysis software for immune sequencing data. Whole-study results and caveats: The study found TRBV5-6, TRBV5-1 and TRBV20-1 among 5 or 6 TRBV segments more frequent in patients than controls.

TCR beta libraries were prepared from cDNA with unique molecular identifiers. TCRdb passed the PCR reads through MiXCR, listing each CDR3 protein once. The sample carries roughly 580,000 distinct CDR3 sequences, 44% recorded once. Their target antigens are unknown. The sequenced sample was blood. The source of these receptors is a girl aged 5-17 years with multiple sclerosis.

As for this clonotype: A much larger clone sits a single nucleotide away, making a read error possible. The chain couples TRBV6-6 to TRBJ1-2; D is perhaps TRBD1 (5 bases). Germline loops: CDR1 MNHNY, CDR2 SVGAGI (reference sequence). V dropped 2 bases and J dropped 3 bases, with 7 bases sitting between them. This CDR3 has 13 amino acids. The CDR3: CASSYRGHYGYTF. CDR3 nucleotides: TGTGCCAGCAGTTACAGGGGTCACTATGGCTACACCTTC.

The rearrangement joins TRBV7-9 to TRBJ2-5; 8 bases fit TRBD2. CDR1 and CDR2 (germline): SEHNR, FQNEAQ (reference sequence). Trimming removed 5 bases from V and 5 bases from J; junction bases left unmatched: 1. The CDR3 is made up of 12 amino acids. CDR3: CASSRTSETQYF. DNA for the CDR3: TGTGCCAGCAGCCGGACTAGCGAGACCCAGTACTTC.

The chain carries TRBV5-1 and TRBJ1-4, with D possibly being TRBD1 (5 bases). The length of the CDR3 is 14 residues. Germline-derived CDR1 and CDR2 are SGHRS and YFSETQ. V was pared by 7 bases and J by 7 bases, with 17 bases between. The CDR3 here is CASGRGRGGEKLFF. The DNA for the CDR3 is TGCGCCAGCGGCAGAGGAAGGGGCGGTGAAAAACTGTTTTTT.

The rearrangement links TRBV10-3 to TRBJ2-3; possibly TRBD1 for D (7 bases). Germline-derived CDR1 and CDR2 are ENHRY and SYGVKD. CDR3 length: 14 residues. Trimming shortened V by 2 bases and J by 4 bases, and 10 bases separated the two germline ends. This CDR3 is CAISEDREADTQYF. The DNA of the CDR3 is TGTGCCATCAGTGAGGACAGGGAGGCAGATACGCAGTATTTT.

This clonotype is a singleton in its sample. The J gene is TRBJ2-7, the V gene TRBV6-6; D is undetermined. The better agreement between TRBJ2-5 and the DNA end casts doubt on the J call. This CDR3 comprises 14 residues. The germline V gene encodes CDR1 MNHNY and CDR2 SVGAGI (reference sequence). The CDR3 loop reads CASSYSSDRETQYF. CDR3 nucleotide sequence: TGTGCCAGCAGTTACTCATCCGATCGAGAGACCCAGTACTTC.

This clonotype was detected a few times. The chain's CDR3 is CARGQGNSPLHF. For the CDR3, the DNA is TGTGCCAGGGGACAGGGGAATTCACCCCTCCACTTT. The chain carries TRBV6-5 and TRBJ1-6, with TRBD1 matching 10 bases. CDR1 MNHEY and CDR2 SVGAGI come from the germline V gene. The CDR3 totals 12 residues. V gave up 9 bases and J gave up 7 bases; unmatched junction bases: 0.

The chain links TRBV5-1 to TRBJ1-1; maybe TRBD1 (6 bases). V was cut by 0 bases and J by 11 bases, with 23 bases left in between. This CDR3 is built from 16 residues. CDR1 is SGHRS and CDR2 is YFSETQ in the germline V gene. DNA of the CDR3: TGCGCCAGCAGCTTGGCAGGGGACCCAAGCTTTCAGAGGGCTTTCTTT. Residues: CASSLAGDPSFQRAFF.

Only a few counts were recorded for this clonotype. V and J are TRBV5-1 and TRBJ2-4; D remains ambiguous. The germline V and J ends were trimmed by 0 bases and 8 bases, with 15 bases remaining between them. The CDR3 is made up of 15 amino acids. Germline V lookup: CDR1 SGHRS, CDR2 YFSETQ. The CDR3 DNA reads as TGCGCCAGCAGCTTGGATCAGGTTAGGGAAGACATTCAGTACTTC. Translated: CASSLDQVREDIQYF.

The chain carries TRBV2 and TRBJ2-1, with D uncertain. Trimming cost V 8 bases and J 12 bases, with 11 bases left between them. The CDR3 length is 10 residues. Germline values: CDR1 SNHLY, CDR2 FYNNEI. Here the CDR3 reads CASLSPGQFF. As DNA, the CDR3 is TGTGCCAGCTTAAGCCCTGGGCAGTTCTTC.

In its sample, this clonotype was seen a few times. The chain has TRBV15 and TRBJ1-2, with D perhaps matching TRBD1 (5 bases). Germline loops: CDR1 LNHNV, CDR2 YYDKDF (reference sequence). Trimming cost V 4 bases and J 2 bases, with 14 bases left between them. This CDR3 spans 15 amino acids. The chain's CDR3 is CATSNLGTVNYGYTF. The CDR3, as DNA: TGTGCCACCAGCAACCTTGGGACGGTGAACTATGGCTACACCTTC.

This clonotype occurred a few times. The gene calls are TRBV4-2 and TRBJ2-1; the D gene is possibly TRBD1 (6 bases). The CDR3 runs to 14 residues. Trimming left V 0 bases short and J 5 bases short, with 8 bases between. Germline loops: CDR1 LGHNA, CDR2 YNFKEQ. CDR3 coding DNA: TGTGCCAGCAGCCAAGAGTGGACAGACAATGAGCAGTTCTTC. This codes for CASSQEWTDNEQFF.

The chain carries TRBV7-8 and TRBJ2-1; TRBD1 agrees at 7 bases. Germline lookup yields CDR1 SGHVS and CDR2 FQNEAQ. Germline trimming cut 8 bases from V and 1 base from J; bases unmatched to any gene: 2. The CDR3 runs 13 residues. The CDR3 region is CASRTGSYNEQFF. CDR3 DNA: TGTGCCAGCCGGACAGGATCCTACAATGAGCAGTTCTTC. The variable domain in full, with the rest retrieved from reference TRBV7-8 and TRBJ2-1, is GAGVSQSPRYKVAKRGQDVALRCDPISGHVSLFWYQQALGQGPEFLTYFQNEAQLDKSGLPSDRFFAERPEGSVSTLKIQRTQQEDSAVYLCASRTGSYNEQFFGPGTRLTVL.

V and J are TRBV18 and TRBJ2-5; the match to TRBD2 covers 13 bases. Germline CDR1 reads KGHSH; CDR2 reads LQKENI. The length of the CDR3 is 17 residues. The J segment lost 3 bases and the V segment lost 2 bases, leaving 6 bases of the junction unmatched. The CDR3 DNA is TGTGCCAGCTCACCATGGACTAGCGGGGGCCTCGAAGAGACCCAGTACTTC. Protein product: CASSPWTSGGLEETQYF.

This chain connects TRBV19 to TRBJ2-7; D is tentatively TRBD1 or TRBD2 (5 bases each). V was shortened by 5 bases and J by 12 bases, with 14 bases between the two germline ends. This CDR3 spans 11 amino acids. CDR1 LNHDA and CDR2 SQIVND come from the germline V gene (reference sequence). The CDR3 DNA sequence: TGTGCCAGTAGTTTTGAGGGACGCCCGTACTTC. Its protein is CASSFEGRPYF.

The chain is built from TRBV7-2 and TRBJ1-4, with a tentative D call TRBD1 (6 bases). From germline, CDR1 is SGHTA and CDR2 FQGNSA. The CDR3 extends over 16 amino acids. With 4 bases removed from V and 0 bases from J, the gap between germline ends came to 12 bases. CDR3 sequence: CASSYLPGATNEKLFF. The CDR3 DNA sequence: TGTGCCAGCAGCTACCTCCCAGGGGCAACTAATGAAAAACTGTTTTTT.

This clonotype has more than one count but fewer than ten. The V gene is TRBV10-3, the J gene TRBJ1-1, with 8 bases aligning to TRBD1. The CDR3 runs to 12 residues. The V segment lost 6 bases and the J segment 10 bases; nucleotides outside the gene matches: 7. The germline V gene encodes CDR1 ENHRY and CDR2 SYGVKD. The CDR3 loop reads CAIRTGQGVAFF. CDR3 in DNA: TGTGCCATCAGGACCGGACAGGGAGTAGCTTTCTTT.

The chain links TRBV12-3 or TRBV12-4 to TRBJ2-6, with D perhaps TRBD1 (5 bases). Trimming left V 4 bases short and J 0 bases short, with 10 bases between. The CDR3 is 16 residues long. The CDR3 reads CASSSTGISGANVLTF. In nucleotides, the CDR3 is TGTGCCAGCAGTTCAACAGGAATCTCTGGGGCCAACGTCCTGACTTTC.

V and J are TRBV6-5 and TRBJ1-5; tentatively, D is TRBD1 (6 bases). In germline, CDR1 is MNHEY, CDR2 SVGAGI. The CDR3 loop spans 15 amino acids. V was cut by 5 bases and J by 3 bases, with 14 bases left in between. The CDR3 DNA is TGTGCCAGCAGTCGTACATTGGGGGCCAATCAGCCCCAGCATTTT. It is translated as CASSRTLGANQPQHF.

This clonotype has just one count. The chain uses TRBV20-1 and TRBJ2-3; TRBD1 matches at 7 bases. Trimming took 3 bases from V and 3 from J; bases not matched to a gene: 6. This CDR3 has 14 residues. Looked up from germline, CDR1 is DFQATT and CDR2 is SNEGSKA (reference sequence). CDR3 DNA: TGCAGTGCTAGGACAGGGTACTTAACAGATACGCAGTATTTT. It yields the protein CSARTGYLTDTQYF.

This clonotype was recorded a few times. CDR3 sequence (DNA): TGTGCCAGCAGCCATATTAGGGGCACGACTAGCCAAGAGACCCAGTACTTC. Its protein is CASSHIRGTTSQETQYF. This chain uses TRBV4-2 with TRBJ2-5; tentatively, D is TRBD2 (6 bases). The V and J ends lost 3 bases and 1 base respectively, with 18 bases between them. CDR3 length equals 17 residues. Germline V lookup: CDR1 LGHNA, CDR2 YNFKEQ.

The rearrangement joins TRBV5-1 to TRBJ1-6; TRBD1 might be the D (6 bases). The V gene lost 4 bases and the J gene lost 8 bases, with 10 bases spanning the gap. From germline, CDR1 is SGHRS and CDR2 YFSETQ. The CDR3 has 13 amino acids. The CDR3 DNA reads TGCGCCAGCAGCGGTAACAGGGATTCACCCCTCCACTTT. Protein sequence: CASSGNRDSPLHF. Using reference TRBV5-1 and TRBJ1-6 for the parts outside the CDR3, the full variable domain is KAGVTQTPRYLIKTRGQQVTLSCSPISGHRSVSWYQQTPGQGLQFLFEYFSETQRNKGNFPGRFSGRQFSNSRSEMNVSTLELGDSALYLCASSGNRDSPLHFGNGTRLTVT.

This clonotype came up many times. This chain connects TRBV12-3 or TRBV12-4 to TRBJ2-7; TRBD2 agrees at 9 bases. The length of the CDR3 is 16 residues. The junction had 9 bases not matched to a gene; V was cut back by 6 bases and J by 0 bases. The CDR3, as DNA: TGTGCCAGCAGCATCAGACTAGCGGAAAGCTCCTACGAGCAGTACTTC. Translated, it gives CASSIRLAESSYEQYF.